Listed below are T cell receptor beta chains from one sample, sequenced in a study of blood T cell repertoires in COVID-19. The assay was immunoSEQ multiplex PCR, and TCRdb's table has in-frame clones only and misses some. The sample lists a few hundred thousand clones; approximately 86% were seen once. Sample: peripheral blood. These receptors originate from a woman aged 25 to 39 who had recovered from COVID-19. Each CDR3 is given with its conserved first and last residue. A D gene is named only where the DNA matches it firmly. Size is omitted from some rows. Given values are once, few, many or a class for expanded clones.

cdr3_length,v_call,d_call,j_call,clone_size,cdr3_nt,cdr3_aa
14,TRBV25-1,.,TRBJ1-4,.,TGTGCCAGCAGTGAATTATCCGTTAATGAAAAACTGTTTTTT,CASSELSVNEKLFF
15,TRBV28,.,TRBJ2-1,.,TGTGCCAGCAGTTTTAGAGCGGTCTCCTACAATGAGCAGTTCTTC,CASSFRAVSYNEQFF
14,TRBV2,TRBD1,TRBJ2-2,.,TGTGCCAGCAGGGACAGGGGAGCCACCGGGGAGCTGTTTTTT,CASRDRGATGELFF
15,TRBV15,.,TRBJ2-1,.,TGTGCCACCAGCAGAGACCGTCAGTCCTACAATGAGCAGTTCTTC,CATSRDRQSYNEQFF
16,TRBV9,.,TRBJ2-2,.,TGTGCCAGCAGCGTAGAACCTGGACTAAGAACCGGGGAGCTGTTTTTT,CASSVEPGLRTGELFF
16,TRBV18,TRBD1,TRBJ2-5,.,TGTGCCAGCTCACCACCGGCGACAGGGTCACAAGAGACCCAGTACTTC,CASSPPATGSQETQYF
12,TRBV7-9,TRBD1,TRBJ2-7,.,TGTGCCAGCGAAACAGGGGCCTACGAGCAGTACTTC,CASETGAYEQYF
14,TRBV27,.,TRBJ2-3,.,TGTGCCAGCAGCTCGTTGGGAGGGGGAGATACGCAGTATTTT,CASSSLGGGDTQYF
17,TRBV10-2,TRBD1,TRBJ2-4,.,TGCGCCAGCAGTGACCTGACAGGGGCGGGAGCCAAAAACATTCAGTACTTC,CASSDLTGAGAKNIQYF
14,TRBV30,.,TRBJ2-1,.,TGTGCCTGGAGCACGGGGGTGGCCTACAATGAGCAGTTCTTC,CAWSTGVAYNEQFF
17,TRBV19,TRBD2,TRBJ2-3,.,TGTGCCAGTAGTATAGTAGCAGCGGGAGGGCCTACAGATACGCAGTATTTT,CASSIVAAGGPTDTQYF
14,TRBV10-1,.,TRBJ1-2,.,TGCGCCAGCAGCGACAGTCCAACCAACTATGGCTACACCTTC,CASSDSPTNYGYTF
13,TRBV27,.,TRBJ1-5,.,TGTGCCAGCAGTTACAGGGCCCATCAGCCCCAGCATTTT,CASSYRAHQPQHF
13,TRBV6-5,.,TRBJ1-1,.,TGTGCCAGCCAGCCACTCGCGGCCACTGAAGCTTTCTTT,CASQPLAATEAFF
15,TRBV27,.,TRBJ2-1,.,TGTGCCAGCAGTCCACTCCCATCCACGGACAATGAGCAGTTCTTC,CASSPLPSTDNEQFF
11,TRBV20-1,.,TRBJ2-2,few,TGCAGTGCGACAGAATCCGGGGAGCTGTTTTTT,CSATESGELFF
19,TRBV4-1,TRBD2,TRBJ2-3,once,TGCGCCAGCAGCCAAGGTGGACTAGCGGGAGTCTTTCGGCCAGATACGCAGTATTTT,CASSQGGLAGVFRPDTQYF
17,TRBV5-1,TRBD1,TRBJ2-5,.,TGCGCCAGCAGCTCGACCTACTCCGAACAGGGGGAAGAGACCCAGTACTTC,CASSSTYSEQGEETQYF
15,TRBV27,TRBD2,TRBJ2-7,once,TGTGCCAGCAGTTTCCAGGGCGGGGGGTTCTACGAGCAGTACTTC,CASSFQGGGFYEQYF
14,TRBV23-1,.,TRBJ2-1,.,TGCGCCAGCAGTCACCTGATGAGCAACAATGAGCAGTTCTTC,CASSHLMSNNEQFF
15,TRBV9,TRBD2,TRBJ2-5,.,TGTGCCAGCAGCCCACCGGGACTAGCGGGAGAGACCCAGTACTTC,CASSPPGLAGETQYF
15,TRBV6-6,TRBD1,TRBJ2-7,once,TGTGCCAGCAGTTACATCATGACAGGGAGCAACGAGCAGTACTTC,CASSYIMTGSNEQYF
17,TRBV19,.,TRBJ2-2,.,TGTGCCACCAAGGATATGACAGGACGGACGAACACCGGGGAGCTGTTTTTT,CATKDMTGRTNTGELFF
13,TRBV6-1,.,TRBJ2-2,.,TGTGCCAGCAGTGAAGTGAGGGTCGGGGAGCTGTTTTTT,CASSEVRVGELFF
19,TRBV3-1/TRBV3-2,TRBD2,TRBJ2-3,.,TGTGCCAGCAGCCAAGACCCCCAGGGACTAGCGGGGGGGCACGATACGCAGTATTTT,CASSQDPQGLAGGHDTQYF
16,TRBV7-9,TRBD2,TRBJ2-7,.,TGTGCCAGCAGCCACGGGACTAGCGGGAGCCCGTACGAGCAGTACTTC,CASSHGTSGSPYEQYF
15,TRBV6-5,.,TRBJ2-3,once,TGTGCCAGCAGGCTGGGGACTTGGAGCACAGATACGCAGTATTTT,CASRLGTWSTDTQYF
15,TRBV5-1,TRBD2,TRBJ2-7,.,TGCGCCAGCAGCTCGGGGAGGGGAAAACCCTACGAGCAGTACTTC,CASSSGRGKPYEQYF
14,TRBV4-2,.,TRBJ1-3,.,TGTGCCAGCAGCCAAGCAGAATCTGGAAACACCATATATTTT,CASSQAESGNTIYF
13,TRBV10-3,TRBD1,TRBJ1-1,.,TGTGCCATCAGTGGGACAGGGTATCCTGAAGCTTTCTTT,CAISGTGYPEAFF
16,TRBV2,TRBD2,TRBJ2-2,.,TGTGCCAGCAGTGTCTTGGGCGGGAGGGCCGGCGGGGAGCTGTTTTTT,CASSVLGGRAGGELFF
20,TRBV6-6,TRBD2,TRBJ2-5,.,TGTGCCAGCAGTCGATCCCCAAAGGGACTAGCGAGCCCGTTCCAAGAGACCCAGTACTTC,CASSRSPKGLASPFQETQYF
14,TRBV7-2,.,TRBJ2-5,.,TGTGCCAGCACCCAGGGCCGGGCTCCAGAGACCCAGTACTTC,CASTQGRAPETQYF
15,TRBV6-6,.,TRBJ1-1,.,TGTGCCAGCAGTTACTCGAAATCTGGGAGCACTGAAGCTTTCTTT,CASSYSKSGSTEAFF
15,TRBV15,.,TRBJ2-3,.,TGTGCCACCAGCAAGACAGCACCTAGCACAGATACGCAGTATTTT,CATSKTAPSTDTQYF
12,TRBV12-5,.,TRBJ2-1,.,TGTGCTAGTGGTCCTACTCGGAATGAGCAGTTCTTC,CASGPTRNEQFF
15,TRBV4-3,.,TRBJ2-7,.,TGCGCCAGCAGCCAAGAGGCAGGGCCCTCCTACGAGCAGTACTTC,CASSQEAGPSYEQYF
13,TRBV9,.,TRBJ1-1,.,TGTGCCAGCAGCAGGTCAGGGGACACTGAAGCTTTCTTT,CASSRSGDTEAFF
15,TRBV6-5,TRBD1,TRBJ1-1,.,TGTGCCAGCAGTTACGAGGGGGCTATGAACACTGAAGCTTTCTTT,CASSYEGAMNTEAFF
14,TRBV7-9,TRBD1,TRBJ2-2,.,TGTGCCAGCCCTTACGGGACAGCTACCGGGGAGCTGTTTTTT,CASPYGTATGELFF
15,TRBV19,.,TRBJ2-3,.,TGTGCCAGTAGTCCCAGACAGATCAGCACAGATACGCAGTATTTT,CASSPRQISTDTQYF
16,TRBV2,TRBD2,TRBJ2-3,.,TGTGCCAGCAGTGACTGGGGTCTAGCGGGAACAGATACGCAGTATTTT,CASSDWGLAGTDTQYF
14,TRBV5-1,TRBD1,TRBJ2-5,once,TGCGCCAGCAGCTTGGTGCGGACAGGGGAGACCCAGTACTTC,CASSLVRTGETQYF
16,TRBV19,TRBD1,TRBJ1-1,.,TGTGCCAGTAGTATAGGGGACAGGGGGACGGTCACTGAAGCTTTCTTT,CASSIGDRGTVTEAFF